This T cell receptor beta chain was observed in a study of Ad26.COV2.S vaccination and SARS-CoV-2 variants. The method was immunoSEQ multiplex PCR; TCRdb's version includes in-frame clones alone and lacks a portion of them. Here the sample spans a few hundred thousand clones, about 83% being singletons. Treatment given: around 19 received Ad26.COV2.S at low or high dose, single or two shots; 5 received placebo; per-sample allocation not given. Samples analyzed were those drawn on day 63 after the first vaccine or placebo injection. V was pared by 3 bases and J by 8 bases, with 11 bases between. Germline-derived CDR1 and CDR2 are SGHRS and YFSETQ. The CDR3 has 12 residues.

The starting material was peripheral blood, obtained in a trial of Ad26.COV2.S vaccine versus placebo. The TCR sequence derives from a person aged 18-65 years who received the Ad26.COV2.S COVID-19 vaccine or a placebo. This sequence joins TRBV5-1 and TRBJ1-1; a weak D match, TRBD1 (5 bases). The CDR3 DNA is TGCGCCAGCAGCTCCCTCGGGACGGAAGCTTTCTTT. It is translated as CASSSLGTEAFF.